The 23 T cell receptor beta chains presented below share a single source sample, sequenced in a study of T cells in localized non-small cell lung cancer. Measured with immunoSEQ multiplex PCR; TCRdb has only the in-frame clones, and not every one. This repertoire shows about 78,000 clones, roughly 86% found once; its top ten account for approximately 2.5%. Source: peripheral blood, taken before any cancer treatment. The source is a man aged 40 to 75 with stage I lung adenocarcinoma.

This chain links TRBV5-1 with TRBJ2-7, with 9 nucleotides matching TRBD1. Germline loops: CDR1 SGHRS, CDR2 YFSETQ. This CDR3 has 14 amino acids. The V gene end was trimmed by 2 bases and the J gene end by 5 bases; junction bases not matched to a gene: 5. This chain's CDR3 is CASSLGTGWDEQYF. The CDR3 DNA sequence: TGCGCCAGCAGCTTAGGGACAGGGTGGGACGAGCAGTACTTC.

J is TRBJ1-2 and V is TRBV6-5, with 7 bases lining up with TRBD1. Germline CDR1 is MNHEY and CDR2 is SVGAGI. V was clipped by 7 bases and J by 6 bases; unmatched bases: 5. The CDR3 extends over 12 amino acids. The CDR3 sequence: CASTRTGDGYTF. CDR3 in DNA: TGTGCCAGCACCCGGACAGGTGATGGCTACACCTTC.

The chain employs TRBV5-6 and TRBJ2-5; D is unclear. CDR1 is SGHDT and CDR2 is YYEEEE in the germline V gene. CDR3 size: 14 residues. V lost 0 bases and J 5 bases, leaving 11 bases between the germline ends. The CDR3 nucleotides read TGTGCCAGCAGCTTGGTAGGCCTCGAGGAGACCCAGTACTTC. Protein sequence: CASSLVGLEETQYF.

This chain connects TRBV5-8 to TRBJ2-5; 12 positions match TRBD1. Trimming cost V 2 bases and J 5 bases; bases outside gene matches: 4. This CDR3 contains 15 residues. The germline gives CDR1 SGHTS, CDR2 YDEGEE. The CDR3 bases are TGTGCCAGCAGCTTTTACGGGACAGGGGGCGAGACCCAGTACTTC. Protein sequence: CASSFYGTGGETQYF.

The chain couples TRBV7-9 to TRBJ2-7; D call uncertain. Germline lookup yields CDR1 SEHNR and CDR2 FQNEAQ (reference sequence). V was shortened by 0 bases and J by 5 bases, with 5 bases between the two germline ends. The CDR3 extends over 12 amino acids. For the CDR3, the DNA is TGTGCCAGCAGCTTAGCCACTGACGAGCAGTACTTC. Translating it yields CASSLATDEQYF.

The CDR3 nucleotides read TGTGCCAGCAGCTTAGGAGTCCGACCGAACACCGGGGAGCTGTTTTTT. Encoded protein: CASSLGVRPNTGELFF. The chain employs TRBV7-9 and TRBJ2-2; no definite D call. The CDR3 runs 16 residues. The germline gives CDR1 SEHNR, CDR2 FQNEAQ (reference sequence). With 1 base removed from V and 0 bases from J, the gap between germline ends came to 9 bases. The entire variable domain, with the rest obtained from reference TRBV7-9 and TRBJ2-2, is as follows: DTGVSQNPRHKITKRGQNVTFRCDPISEHNRLYWYRQTLGQGPEFLTYFQNEAQLEKSRLLSDRFSAERPKGSFSTLEIQRTEQGDSAMYLCASSLGVRPNTGELFFGEGSRLTVL.

This chain uses TRBV10-2 with TRBJ2-1, with D possibly TRBD1 on 5 matching bases. Germline V gives CDR1 WSHSY, CDR2 SAAADI. The CDR3 totals 14 residues. V lost 0 bases and J 5 bases, leaving 8 bases between the germline ends. The CDR3 region is CASSESPGNNEQFF. The CDR3 nucleotides read TGCGCCAGCAGTGAGTCGCCAGGGAACAATGAGCAGTTCTTC.

The gene calls are TRBV6-5 and TRBJ2-2; tentative D call: TRBD2 (6 bases). Germline V gene sequence: CDR1 MNHEY, CDR2 SVGAGI. The ends were cut back, 4 bases at V and 4 bases at J, with 13 bases in the middle. CDR3 length: 15 residues. The DNA of the CDR3 is TGTGCCAGCAGTTTCACCGACGGGAGCACCGGGGAGCTGTTTTTT. Translating it yields CASSFTDGSTGELFF.

This clone has just one count. The chain carries TRBV18 and TRBJ2-1; D gene unclear. Germline-derived CDR1 and CDR2 are KGHSH and LQKENI. Trimming removed 3 bases from V and 0 bases from J, with 15 bases in between. The CDR3 is 17 residues long. The CDR3 region is CASSPFLGMSSYNEQFF. CDR3 nucleotides: TGTGCCAGCTCACCCTTCTTAGGCATGAGCTCCTACAATGAGCAGTTCTTC.

V is TRBV18 and J is TRBJ2-7; 7 nucleotides line up with TRBD1. CDR1 is KGHSH and CDR2 is LQKENI in the germline V gene. Trimming took 6 bases from V and 1 from J; bases not matched to a gene: 18. There are 18 residues in the CDR3. CDR3 in DNA: TGTGCCAGCTCGCCCTATGAGGTCTGGGCAGGGGGATCCTACGAGCAGTACTTC. Amino acids: CASSPYEVWAGGSYEQYF.

This chain joins TRBV6-4 and TRBJ2-1, with 9 bases identical to TRBD2. This CDR3 has 15 amino acids. V shed 6 bases and J 2 bases; nucleotides not matched to a gene: 5. The germline CDR1 and CDR2 sequences are MRHNA and SNTAGT. This CDR3 reads CASRTIAGAYNEQFF. As DNA, the CDR3 is TGTGCCAGCAGAACAATAGCGGGAGCCTACAATGAGCAGTTCTTC.

This clone was seen only a few times. CDR3 sequence (DNA): TGTGCCTGGAACCGGGGTTCACCCCTCCACTTT. It translates to CAWNRGSPLHF. The rearrangement links TRBV30 to TRBJ1-6; D unclear. Germline V CDR1 and CDR2: GTSNPN, SVGIG (reference sequence). Trimming pared 4 bases from V and 9 bases from J, leaving 7 bases between. This CDR3 is built from 11 residues.

The V call is TRBV2, the J call TRBJ1-1; unclear D gene. This CDR3 region has 12 residues. Germline V gives CDR1 SNHLY, CDR2 FYNNEI. The ends were cut back, 8 bases at V and 3 bases at J, with 10 bases in the middle. CDR3 protein: CASSTRDTEAFF. CDR3 nucleotide sequence: TGTGCCAGCTCGACAAGGGACACTGAAGCTTTCTTT.

V gene TRBV6-4 combines with J gene TRBJ1-2; a weak D match, TRBD1 (5 bases). V dropped 9 bases and J dropped 5 bases, with 22 bases sitting between them. The CDR3 is made up of 15 amino acids. Germline CDR1 MRHNA, CDR2 SNTAGT. The CDR3 here is CARSGALGQLYGYTF. The CDR3 DNA reads TGTGCCAGATCTGGGGCGCTCGGGCAGCTTTATGGCTACACCTTC.

The rearrangement uses TRBV2 and TRBJ2-7, with D maybe TRBD1 (5 bases). The CDR3 has 12 amino acids. CDR1 and CDR2 from the germline V gene are SNHLY and FYNNEI. V lost 6 bases and J lost 4, with 10 bases in between. The CDR3 here is CASREDTYEQYF. DNA for the CDR3: TGTGCCAGCAGAGAGGACACTTACGAGCAGTACTTC.

The rearrangement joins TRBV5-6 to TRBJ2-2; D remains unclear. Germline V gene sequence: CDR1 SGHDT, CDR2 YYEEEE. V gave up 6 bases and J gave up 0 bases, with 15 bases separating them. The CDR3 is 16 amino acids. The CDR3 loop is CASTFLEPANTGELFF. The CDR3 nucleotides read TGTGCCAGCACCTTCTTAGAGCCTGCGAACACCGGGGAGCTGTTTTTT.

This chain joins TRBV9 and TRBJ2-7, with 8 bases lining up with TRBD1. Trimming took 3 bases from V and 5 from J; bases not matched to a gene: 7. The length of the CDR3 is 14 residues. Looked up from germline, CDR1 is SGDLS and CDR2 is YYNGEE. The CDR3 nucleotides are TGTGCCAGCAGCGGGCCCAGGGGGCCCGACGAGCAGTACTTC. Its protein is CASSGPRGPDEQYF.

J is TRBJ1-3 and V is TRBV15; D is perhaps TRBD1 (5 bases). V gave up 1 base and J gave up 0 bases, with 10 bases separating them. Germline CDR1 LNHNV, CDR2 YYDKDF (reference sequence). The CDR3 covers 16 residues. CDR3 in DNA: TGTGCCACCAGCAGAGTTTTGGGGGTCTCTGGAAACACCATATATTTT. It specifies CATSRVLGVSGNTIYF.

This chain joins TRBV28 and TRBJ1-2; D not resolved. The CDR3 covers 13 residues. The germline CDR1 and CDR2 sequences are MDHEN and SYDVKM. Trimming shortened V by 3 bases and J by 8 bases, and 13 bases separated the two germline ends. The CDR3 nucleotides read TGTGCCAGCAGTTTGGAGCGGATAGCAGGCTACACCTTC. Its translation is CASSLERIAGYTF.

The rearrangement uses TRBV21-1 and TRBJ2-1; the D segment call TRBD2 is taken from the table without a DNA check. TRBV21-1 is classified as a pseudogene. The CDR3 has 16 amino acids. In DNA form, the CDR3 reads TGTGCCAGCAGCCCCCCGGCGGAGGCTGGTGGGGATGAGCAGTTCTTC. Its protein is CASSPPAEAGGDEQFF.

The gene calls are TRBV7-3 and TRBJ2-3, with 7 bases identical to TRBD2. Germline lookup yields CDR1 SGHTA and CDR2 FQGTGA. The ends lost 5 bases at V and 3 bases at J; junction bases unmatched: 8. The CDR3 sequence is 15 residues long. The CDR3: CASSPMGGWTDTQYF. The CDR3 region has the DNA TGTGCCAGCAGCCCCATGGGGGGGTGGACAGATACGCAGTATTTT.

This chain joins TRBV7-7 and TRBJ1-1, with D perhaps matching TRBD1 (6 bases). The V end lost 5 bases, the J end lost 1 base, and 20 bases lay between the germline ends. The V gene's germline CDR1 is SSHAT and CDR2 FNYEAQ (reference sequence). The CDR3 sequence is 17 residues long. The CDR3 sequence is CASSPFLGGAGNTEAFF. The CDR3 region has the DNA TGTGCCAGCAGCCCTTTCTTGGGGGGCGCAGGGAACACTGAAGCTTTCTTT.

V and J are TRBV5-1 and TRBJ1-2, with D unresolved. The CDR3 totals 15 residues. The germline CDR1 and CDR2 sequences are SGHRS and YFSETQ. Trimming left V 0 bases short and J 2 bases short, with 11 bases between. CDR3 DNA: TGCGCCAGCAGCTTGGAGGTCGGGCGAAACTATGGCTACACCTTC. Protein product: CASSLEVGRNYGYTF.